This T cell receptor (beta chain) was sequenced during a study of blood T cell repertoires in COVID-19. The wider study: COVID-19 samples collected from the United States, Italy and Spain covered acute and convalescent phases.

Germline V gene lookup returns CDR1 DFQATT and CDR2 SNEGSKA (reference sequence). The CDR3 is made up of 13 amino acids. Trimming removed 3 bases from V and 3 bases from J; junction bases left unmatched: 5. The protocol was immunoSEQ multiplex PCR, while the TCRdb copy is restricted to in-frame clones and leaves out a portion. Of about 320,000 clones in the sample, more than 80% are singletons; the top ten hold 5% to 7%. Sample: peripheral blood. This clonotype originated in a man aged 18 to 30 who had recovered from COVID-19. The genes are TRBV20-1 and TRBJ2-7; 7 bases align to TRBD2. The CDR3 is CSASAGVGYEQYF. Written as DNA, the CDR3 is TGCAGTGCTAGTGCGGGGGTAGGCTACGAGCAGTACTTC.